This is a list of T cell receptor beta chains from one sample in a study of CD8 T cells in ankylosing spondylitis. TCRdb re-called the 5' RACE reads through MiXCR, storing one row per CDR3 protein. The top ten clones hold about a fifth of a sample with under 850,000 distinct CDR3 sequences, around 20% of them seen once. Sequenced input: blood, either unsorted or a sorted T cell fraction (not recorded which). All receptors derive from a male donor with ankylosing spondylitis. CDR3s include the opening cysteine and the closing phenylalanine or tryptophan. The order of the fields is V gene, D gene, J gene, clone size, CDR3 DNA, CDR3 protein. A D gene is named only where the DNA matches it firmly. Where a row states a size, it is once, few, many or the class of an expanded clone; other rows omit it.

TRBV20-1	NA	TRBJ1-2	few	TGCAGTGCTAGAGGGAGCGACTATGGCTACACCTTC	CSARGSDYGYTF
TRBV20-1	NA	TRBJ2-3	few	TGCAGTGCCTCCCATTTAGATACGCAGTATTTT	CSASHLDTQYF
TRBV27	NA	TRBJ1-3	NA	TGTGCCAGCAGTCTGGACTACACGTCGGGAAACACCATATATTTT	CASSLDYTSGNTIYF
TRBV12-3/TRBV12-4	NA	TRBJ1-5	NA	TGTGCCAGCAGCTCAGGGTTGCCTCAGCCCCAGCATTTT	CASSSGLPQPQHF
TRBV10-2	NA	TRBJ1-2	NA	TGCGCCAGCAGTGAGTCGGGAGGGGGCTACACCTTC	CASSESGGGYTF
TRBV30	NA	TRBJ2-1	once	TGTGCCTGGAGTGAAAGCCTAGTTTTTTACTCCTACAATGAGCAGTTCTTC	CAWSESLVFYSYNEQFF
TRBV11-2	NA	TRBJ2-5	NA	TGTGCCAGCAGCTCCCTCCCCGGTTGGGGGGTGGGGCCCAGGGCCCAGTACTTC	CASSSLPGWGVGPRAQYF
TRBV15	NA	TRBJ2-7	NA	TGTGCCACCAGCAGAGATAAGACGGGCGAGCAGTACTTC	CATSRDKTGEQYF
TRBV29-1	NA	TRBJ2-3	few	TGCAGCGTGCTGAGCACAGATACGCAGTATTTT	CSVLSTDTQYF
TRBV12-3/TRBV12-4	TRBD2	TRBJ2-1	NA	TGTGCCAGCAGTCCCCCGGGACTAAGCTACAATGAGCAGTTCTTC	CASSPPGLSYNEQFF
TRBV29-1	TRBD1	TRBJ2-7	NA	TGCAGCGTTGAGACAGGGCTCTCCTACGAGCAGTACTTC	CSVETGLSYEQYF
TRBV27	NA	TRBJ2-6	few	TGTGCCAGCAGTTTAACCCCGGGAGCCCACTCTGGGGCCAACGTCCTGACTTTC	CASSLTPGAHSGANVLTF
TRBV30	NA	TRBJ2-3	NA	TGTGCCTGGAGTGAAGACACAGATACGCAGTATTTT	CAWSEDTDTQYF
TRBV11-2	TRBD2	TRBJ2-3	few	TGTGCCAGCAGCTTAGCTCTAGCGGGAGGGCCAGATACGCAGTATTTT	CASSLALAGGPDTQYF
TRBV6-2/TRBV6-3	TRBD1	TRBJ2-7	NA	TGTGCCAGCGCGCAGGGGGTGGTCGAGCAGTACTTC	CASAQGVVEQYF
TRBV2	NA	TRBJ2-1	NA	TGTGCCAGCGGAACACTAGAAACGGACTCCTACAATGAGCAGTTCTTC	CASGTLETDSYNEQFF
TRBV20-1	NA	TRBJ2-7	few	TGCAGTGCCCCTTGGGGCGGGATCTCCTACGAGCAGTACTTC	CSAPWGGISYEQYF
TRBV11-2	NA	TRBJ2-2	NA	TGTGCCAGCAGCTTACAGCTAGCGCCGACCGGGGAGCTGTTTTTT	CASSLQLAPTGELFF